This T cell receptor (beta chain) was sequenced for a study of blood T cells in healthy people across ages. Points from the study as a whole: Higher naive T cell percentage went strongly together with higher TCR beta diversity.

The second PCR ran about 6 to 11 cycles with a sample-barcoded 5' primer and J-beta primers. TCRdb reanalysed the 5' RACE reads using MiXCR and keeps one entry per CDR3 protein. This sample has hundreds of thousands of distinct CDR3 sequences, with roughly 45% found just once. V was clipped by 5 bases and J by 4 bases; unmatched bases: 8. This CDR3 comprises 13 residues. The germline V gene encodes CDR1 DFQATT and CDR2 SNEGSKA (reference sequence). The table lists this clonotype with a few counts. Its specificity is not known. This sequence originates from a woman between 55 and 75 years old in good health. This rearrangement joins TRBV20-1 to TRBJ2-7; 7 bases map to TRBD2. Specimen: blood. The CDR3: CSAPGTKRYEQYF. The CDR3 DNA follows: TGCAGTGCTCCCGGGACTAAACGTTACGAGCAGTACTTC.